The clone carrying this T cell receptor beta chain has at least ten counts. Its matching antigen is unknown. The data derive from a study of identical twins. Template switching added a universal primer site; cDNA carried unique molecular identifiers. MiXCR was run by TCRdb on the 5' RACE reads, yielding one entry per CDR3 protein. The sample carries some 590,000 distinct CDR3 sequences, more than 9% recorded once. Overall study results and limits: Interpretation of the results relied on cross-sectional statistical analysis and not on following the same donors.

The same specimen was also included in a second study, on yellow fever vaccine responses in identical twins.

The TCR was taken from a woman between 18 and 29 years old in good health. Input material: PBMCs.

CDR3 loop: CSVEKGGSTEAFF. In DNA form, the CDR3 reads TGCAGCGTTGAAAAGGGGGGGAGCACTGAAGCTTTCTTT. The chain carries TRBV29-1 and TRBJ1-1; TRBD1 is a possible D gene (6 bases). The V end lost 2 bases, the J end lost 4 bases, and 11 bases lay between the germline ends. The germline CDR1 and CDR2 sequences are SQVTM and ANQGSEA. This CDR3 has 13 amino acids.